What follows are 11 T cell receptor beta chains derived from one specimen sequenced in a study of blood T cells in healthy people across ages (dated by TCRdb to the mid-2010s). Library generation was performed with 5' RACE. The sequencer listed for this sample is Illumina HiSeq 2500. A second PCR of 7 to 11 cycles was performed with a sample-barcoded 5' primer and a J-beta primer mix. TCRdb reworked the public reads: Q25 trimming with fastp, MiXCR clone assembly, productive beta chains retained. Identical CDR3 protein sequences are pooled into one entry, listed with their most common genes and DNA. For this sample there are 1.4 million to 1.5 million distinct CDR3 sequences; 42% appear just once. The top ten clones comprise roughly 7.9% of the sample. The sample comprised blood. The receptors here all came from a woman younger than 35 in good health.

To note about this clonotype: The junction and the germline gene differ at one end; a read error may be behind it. This CDR3 is CATSRDLTSESQYF. The CDR3 bases are TGTGCCACCAGCAGAGATCTGACTAGCGAGTCCCAGTATTTC. V and J are TRBV15 and TRBJ2-5, with 8 bases matching TRBD2. Germline-derived CDR1 and CDR2 are LNHNV and YYDKDF (reference sequence). The CDR3 spans 14 residues.

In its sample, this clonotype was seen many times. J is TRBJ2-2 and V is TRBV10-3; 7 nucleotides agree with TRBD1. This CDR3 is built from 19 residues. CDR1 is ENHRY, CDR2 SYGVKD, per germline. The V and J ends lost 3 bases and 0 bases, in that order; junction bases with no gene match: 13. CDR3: CAISELRQGAAANTGELFF. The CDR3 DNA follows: TGTGCCATCAGTGAATTGAGACAGGGCGCCGCTGCGAACACCGGGGAGCTGTTTTTT.

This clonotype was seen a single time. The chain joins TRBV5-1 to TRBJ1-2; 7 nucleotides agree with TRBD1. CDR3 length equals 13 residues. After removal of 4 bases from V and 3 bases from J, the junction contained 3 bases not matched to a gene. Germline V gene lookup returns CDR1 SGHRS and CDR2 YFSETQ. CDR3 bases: TGCGCCAGCAGCCACGGGACAGACTATGGCTACACCTTC. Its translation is CASSHGTDYGYTF.

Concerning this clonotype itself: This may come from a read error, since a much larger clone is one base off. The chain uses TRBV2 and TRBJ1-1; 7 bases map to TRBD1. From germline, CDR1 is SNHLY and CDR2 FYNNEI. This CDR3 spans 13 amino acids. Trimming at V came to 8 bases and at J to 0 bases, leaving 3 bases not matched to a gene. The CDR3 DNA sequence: TGTGCCAGCGCGACAGGGATGAACACTGAAGCTTTCTTT. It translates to CASATGMNTEAFF.

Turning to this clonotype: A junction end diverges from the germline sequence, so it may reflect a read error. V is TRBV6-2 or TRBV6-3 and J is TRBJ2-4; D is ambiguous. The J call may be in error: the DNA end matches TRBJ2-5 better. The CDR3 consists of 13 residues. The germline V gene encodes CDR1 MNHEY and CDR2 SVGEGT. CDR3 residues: CAGSYNKQETQYF. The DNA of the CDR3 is TGTGCCGGCAGTTACAACAAACAAGAGACCCAGTACTTC.

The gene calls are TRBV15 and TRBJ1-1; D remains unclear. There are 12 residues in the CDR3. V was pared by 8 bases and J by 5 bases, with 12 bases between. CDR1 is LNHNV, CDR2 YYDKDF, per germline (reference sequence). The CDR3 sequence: CATGPRHTEAFF. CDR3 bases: TGTGCCACCGGTCCGCGTCATACTGAAGCTTTCTTT.

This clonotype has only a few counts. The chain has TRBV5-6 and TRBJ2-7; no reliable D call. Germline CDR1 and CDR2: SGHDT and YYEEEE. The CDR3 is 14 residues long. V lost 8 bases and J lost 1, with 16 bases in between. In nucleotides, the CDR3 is TGTGCCAGTAAACCCGCCGAGGAGTCCTACGAGCAGTACTTC. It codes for CASKPAEESYEQYF.

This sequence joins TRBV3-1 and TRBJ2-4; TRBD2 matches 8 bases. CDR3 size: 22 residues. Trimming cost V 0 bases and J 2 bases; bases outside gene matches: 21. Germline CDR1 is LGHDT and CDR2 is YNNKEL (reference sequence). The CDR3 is CASSQEGWGTPGLAVTKNIQYF. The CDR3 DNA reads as TGTGCCAGCAGCCAAGAAGGTTGGGGAACTCCCGGACTAGCTGTGACCAAAAACATTCAGTACTTC.

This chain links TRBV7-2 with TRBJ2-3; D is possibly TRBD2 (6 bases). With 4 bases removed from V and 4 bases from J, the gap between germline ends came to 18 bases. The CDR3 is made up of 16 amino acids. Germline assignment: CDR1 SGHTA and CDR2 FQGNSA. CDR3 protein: CASSSTPTSRADTQYF. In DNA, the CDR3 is TGTGCCAGCAGCTCCACGCCGACTAGTAGGGCAGATACGCAGTATTTT.

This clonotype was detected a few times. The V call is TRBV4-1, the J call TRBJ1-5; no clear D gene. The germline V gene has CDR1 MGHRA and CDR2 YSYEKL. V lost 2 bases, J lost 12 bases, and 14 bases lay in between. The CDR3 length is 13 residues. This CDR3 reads CASSQTNNERQHF. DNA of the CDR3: TGCGCCAGCAGCCAAACGAACAACGAGCGCCAGCATTTT.

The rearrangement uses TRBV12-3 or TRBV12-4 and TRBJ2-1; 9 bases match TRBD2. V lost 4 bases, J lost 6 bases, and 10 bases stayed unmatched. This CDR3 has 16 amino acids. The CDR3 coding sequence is TGTGCCAGCAGTTCGAATTGGCGGGAGGGTCGCAATGAGCAGTTCTTC. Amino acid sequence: CASSSNWREGRNEQFF.